This TCR beta chain was sequenced during a study of T cell responses to AZD1222 COVID-19 vaccine. For the study at large: Pooled samples include second doses given at about 4 or 12 weeks.

Overall study findings and caveats: It should be noted that donors were predominantly white British and more often female, and clonal diversity was possibly underestimated.

Some clones are missing from TCRdb's copy, which holds only in-frame ones; the method was immunoSEQ multiplex PCR. The data show roughly 120,000 clones, about nine tenths seen once. With regard to this clone: The antigen remains undetermined.

The source material was peripheral blood, sampled on day 0 of AZD1222 vaccination. The source of this sequence is an adult in good health.

CDR3 residues: CASSLGDHYGYTF. The CDR3 DNA sequence: TGTGCCAGCAGTTTAGGGGACCACTATGGCTACACCTTC. The chain joins TRBV12-3 or TRBV12-4 to TRBJ1-2; maybe TRBD1 (5 bases). This CDR3 region has 13 residues. V lost 1 base and J 3 bases, leaving 6 bases between the germline ends.